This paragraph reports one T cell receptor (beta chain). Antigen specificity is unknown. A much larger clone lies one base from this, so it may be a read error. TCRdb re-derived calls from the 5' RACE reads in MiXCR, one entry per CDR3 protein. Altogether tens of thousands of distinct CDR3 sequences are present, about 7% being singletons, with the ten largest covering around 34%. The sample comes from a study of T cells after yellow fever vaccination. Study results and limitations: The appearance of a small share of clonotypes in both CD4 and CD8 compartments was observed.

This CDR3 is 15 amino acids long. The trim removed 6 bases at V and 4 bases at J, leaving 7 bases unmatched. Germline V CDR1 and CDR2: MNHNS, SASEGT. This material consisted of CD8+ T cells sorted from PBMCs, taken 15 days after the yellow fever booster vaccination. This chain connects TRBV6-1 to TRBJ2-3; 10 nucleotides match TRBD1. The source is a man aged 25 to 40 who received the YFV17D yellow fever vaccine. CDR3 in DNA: TGTGCCAGCAGCCCGGGACAGGGGTACGCAGATACGCAGTATTTT. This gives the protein CASSPGQGYADTQYF.